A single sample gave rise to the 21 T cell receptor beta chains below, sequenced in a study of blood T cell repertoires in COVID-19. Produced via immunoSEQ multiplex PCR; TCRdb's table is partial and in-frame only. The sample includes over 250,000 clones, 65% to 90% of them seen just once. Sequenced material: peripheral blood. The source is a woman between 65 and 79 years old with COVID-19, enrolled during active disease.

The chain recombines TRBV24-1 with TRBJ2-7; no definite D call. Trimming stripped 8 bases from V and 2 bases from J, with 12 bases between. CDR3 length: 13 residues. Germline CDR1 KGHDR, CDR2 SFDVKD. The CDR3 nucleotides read TGTGCCACCATGAGAGAACTGACCTACGAGCAGTACTTC. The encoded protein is CATMRELTYEQYF.

The CDR3 DNA reads TGTGCCAGCAGCTCCCGGGCGCATTTAGGGGATTCACCCCTCCACTTT. It is translated as CASSSRAHLGDSPLHF. V is TRBV5-8 and J is TRBJ1-6; tentative D call: TRBD1 (5 bases). This CDR3 is 16 amino acids long. V was clipped by 3 bases and J by 8 bases, with 18 bases between them. Germline CDR1 SGHTS, CDR2 YDEGEE. Supplemented by reference TRBV5-8 and TRBJ1-6, the full variable domain reads EAGVTQSPTHLIKTRGQQATLRCSPISGHTSVYWYQQALGLGLQFLLWYDEGEERNRGNFPPRFSGRQFPNYSSELNVNALELEDSALYLCASSSRAHLGDSPLHFGNGTRLTVT.

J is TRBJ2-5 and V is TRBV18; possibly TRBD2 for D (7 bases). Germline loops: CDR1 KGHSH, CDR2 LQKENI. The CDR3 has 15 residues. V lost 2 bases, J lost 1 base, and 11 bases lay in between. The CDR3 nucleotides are TGTGCCAGCTCACCAATTGCGGGGGCCCAAGAGACCCAGTACTTC. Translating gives CASSPIAGAQETQYF.

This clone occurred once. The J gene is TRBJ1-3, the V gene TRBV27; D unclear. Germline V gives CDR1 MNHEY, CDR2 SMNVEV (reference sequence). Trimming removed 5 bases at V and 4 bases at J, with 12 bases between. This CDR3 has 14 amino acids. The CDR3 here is CASSPRGLGNTIYF. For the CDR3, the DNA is TGTGCCAGCAGTCCCCGCGGGTTAGGAAACACCATATATTTT.

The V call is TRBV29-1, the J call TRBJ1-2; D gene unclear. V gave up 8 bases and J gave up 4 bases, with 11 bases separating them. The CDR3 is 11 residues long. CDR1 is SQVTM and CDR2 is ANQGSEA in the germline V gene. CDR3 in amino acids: CSIDRGYGYTF. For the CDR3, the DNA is TGCAGCATAGATCGGGGCTATGGCTACACCTTC.

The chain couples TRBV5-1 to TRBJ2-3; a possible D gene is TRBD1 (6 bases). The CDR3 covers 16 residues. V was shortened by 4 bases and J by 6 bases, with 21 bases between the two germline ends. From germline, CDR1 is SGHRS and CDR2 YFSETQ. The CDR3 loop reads CASSLGASINMDTQYF. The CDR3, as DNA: TGCGCCAGCAGCCTGGGGGCCTCAATAAATATGGATACGCAGTATTTT. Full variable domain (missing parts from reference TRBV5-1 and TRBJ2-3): KAGVTQTPRYLIKTRGQQVTLSCSPISGHRSVSWYQQTPGQGLQFLFEYFSETQRNKGNFPGRFSGRQFSNSRSEMNVSTLELGDSALYLCASSLGASINMDTQYFGPGTRLTVL.

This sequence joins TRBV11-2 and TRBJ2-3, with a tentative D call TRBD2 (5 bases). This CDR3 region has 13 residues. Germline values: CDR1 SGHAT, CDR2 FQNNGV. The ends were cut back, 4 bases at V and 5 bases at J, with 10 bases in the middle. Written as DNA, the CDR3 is TGTGCCAGCAGCTCTTTCGCGGGAGATACGCAGTATTTT. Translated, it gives CASSSFAGDTQYF. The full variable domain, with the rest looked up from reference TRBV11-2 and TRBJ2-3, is EAGVAQSPRYKIIEKRQSVAFWCNPISGHATLYWYQQILGQGPKLLIQFQNNGVVDDSQLPKDRFSAERLKGVDSTLKIQPAKLEDSAVYLCASSSFAGDTQYFGPGTRLTVL.

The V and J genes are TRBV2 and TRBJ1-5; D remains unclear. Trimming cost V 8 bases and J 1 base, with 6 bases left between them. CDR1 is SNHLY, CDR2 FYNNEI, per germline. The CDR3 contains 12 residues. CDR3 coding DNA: TGTGCCAGCTCGGGGAGCAATCAGCCCCAGCATTTT. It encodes CASSGSNQPQHF.

The CDR3 region is CASSILRDRHYEQYF. Here the CDR3 DNA reads TGTGCCAGCAGCATACTCCGGGACAGACACTACGAGCAGTACTTC. This chain links TRBV11-2 with TRBJ2-7; 7 bases are a match to TRBD1. This CDR3 has 15 amino acids. The germline gives CDR1 SGHAT, CDR2 FQNNGV. After removal of 5 bases from V and 3 bases from J, the junction contained 10 bases not matched to a gene.

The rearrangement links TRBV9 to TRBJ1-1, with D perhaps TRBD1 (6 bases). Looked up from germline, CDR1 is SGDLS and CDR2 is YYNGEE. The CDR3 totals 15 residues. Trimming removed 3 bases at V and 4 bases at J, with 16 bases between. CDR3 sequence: CASSAQGGGPTEAFF. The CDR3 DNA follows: TGTGCCAGCAGCGCACAAGGGGGGGGCCCCACTGAAGCTTTCTTT.

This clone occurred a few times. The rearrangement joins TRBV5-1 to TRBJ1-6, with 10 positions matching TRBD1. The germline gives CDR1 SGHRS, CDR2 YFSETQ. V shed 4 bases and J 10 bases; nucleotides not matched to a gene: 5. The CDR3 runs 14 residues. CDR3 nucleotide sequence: TGCGCCAGCAGCATTGACAGGGGGCGATCACCCCTCCACTTT. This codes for CASSIDRGRSPLHF.

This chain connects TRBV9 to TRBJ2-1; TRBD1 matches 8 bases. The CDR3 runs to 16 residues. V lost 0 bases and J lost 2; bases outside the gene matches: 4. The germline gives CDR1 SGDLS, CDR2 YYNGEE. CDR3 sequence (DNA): TGTGCCAGCAGCGTAGTAGGACAGGGCCCCTACAATGAGCAGTTCTTC. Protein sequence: CASSVVGQGPYNEQFF.

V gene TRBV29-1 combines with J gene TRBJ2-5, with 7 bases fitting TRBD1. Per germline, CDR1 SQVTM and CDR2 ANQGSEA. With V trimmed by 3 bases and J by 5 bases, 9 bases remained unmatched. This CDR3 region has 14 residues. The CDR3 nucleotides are TGCAGCGTTGATTTAGGGGGCGGCGTGGAGACCCAGTACTTC. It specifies CSVDLGGGVETQYF.

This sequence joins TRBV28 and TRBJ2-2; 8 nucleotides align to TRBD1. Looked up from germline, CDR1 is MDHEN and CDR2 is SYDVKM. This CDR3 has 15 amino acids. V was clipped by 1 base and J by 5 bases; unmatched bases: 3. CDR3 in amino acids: CASSLLQGGTGELFF. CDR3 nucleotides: TGTGCCAGCAGTTTATTACAGGGGGGAACCGGGGAGCTGTTTTTT.

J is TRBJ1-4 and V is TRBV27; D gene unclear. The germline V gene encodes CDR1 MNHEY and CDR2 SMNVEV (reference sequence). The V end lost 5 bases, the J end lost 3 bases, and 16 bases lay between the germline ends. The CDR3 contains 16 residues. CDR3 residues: CASSPPNEGANEKLFF. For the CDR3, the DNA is TGTGCCAGCAGTCCCCCCAATGAGGGCGCTAATGAAAAACTGTTTTTT.

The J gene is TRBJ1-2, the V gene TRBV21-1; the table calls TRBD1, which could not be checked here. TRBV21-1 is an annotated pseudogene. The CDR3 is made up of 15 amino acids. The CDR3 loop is CASSKASGQAYGYTF. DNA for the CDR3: TGTGCCAGCAGCAAAGCGTCCGGACAGGCCTATGGCTACACCTTC.

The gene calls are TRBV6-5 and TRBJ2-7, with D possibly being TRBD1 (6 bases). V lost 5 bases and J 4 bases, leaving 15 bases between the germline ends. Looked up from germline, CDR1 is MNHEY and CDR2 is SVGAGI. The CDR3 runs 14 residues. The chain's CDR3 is CASSLTGKEYEQYF. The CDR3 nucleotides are TGTGCCAGCAGTCTAACAGGGAAGGAATACGAGCAGTACTTC.

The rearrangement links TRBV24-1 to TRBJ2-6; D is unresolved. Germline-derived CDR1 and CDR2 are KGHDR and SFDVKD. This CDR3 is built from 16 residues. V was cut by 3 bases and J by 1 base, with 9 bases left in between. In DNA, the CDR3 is TGTGCCACCAGTGATCAGGAAAGGTCTGGGGCCAACGTCCTGACTTTC. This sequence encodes CATSDQERSGANVLTF.

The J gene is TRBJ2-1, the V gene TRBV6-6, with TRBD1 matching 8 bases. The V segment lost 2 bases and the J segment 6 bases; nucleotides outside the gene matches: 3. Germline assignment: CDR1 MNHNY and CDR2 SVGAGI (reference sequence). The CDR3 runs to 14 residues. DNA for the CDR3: TGTGCCAGCAGTTACAGGGGACAGGCCAATGAGCAGTTCTTC. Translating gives CASSYRGQANEQFF.

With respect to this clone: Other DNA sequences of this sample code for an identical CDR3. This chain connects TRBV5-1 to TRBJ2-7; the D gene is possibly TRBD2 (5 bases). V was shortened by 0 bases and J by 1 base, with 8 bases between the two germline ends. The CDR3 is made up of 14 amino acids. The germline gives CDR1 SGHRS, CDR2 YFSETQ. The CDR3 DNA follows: TGCGCCAGCAGCTTGGTCGGGGATTCCTACGAGCAGTACTTC. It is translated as CASSLVGDSYEQYF.

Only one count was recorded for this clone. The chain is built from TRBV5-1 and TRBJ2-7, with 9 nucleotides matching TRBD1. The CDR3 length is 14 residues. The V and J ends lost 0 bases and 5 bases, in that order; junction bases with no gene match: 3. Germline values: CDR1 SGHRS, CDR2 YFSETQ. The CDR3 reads CASSLGGQGNEQYF. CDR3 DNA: TGCGCCAGCAGCTTGGGAGGACAGGGGAACGAGCAGTACTTC.